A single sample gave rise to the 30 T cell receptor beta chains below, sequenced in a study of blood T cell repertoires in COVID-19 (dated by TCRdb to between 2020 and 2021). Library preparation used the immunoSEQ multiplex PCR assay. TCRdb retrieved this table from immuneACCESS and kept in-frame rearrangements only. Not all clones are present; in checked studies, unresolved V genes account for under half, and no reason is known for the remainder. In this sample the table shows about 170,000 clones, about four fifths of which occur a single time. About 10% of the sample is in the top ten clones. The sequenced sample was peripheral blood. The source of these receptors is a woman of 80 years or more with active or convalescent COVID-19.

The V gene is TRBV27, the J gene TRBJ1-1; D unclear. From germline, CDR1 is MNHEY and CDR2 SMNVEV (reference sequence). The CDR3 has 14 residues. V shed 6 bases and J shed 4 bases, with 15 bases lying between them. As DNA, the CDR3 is TGTGCCAGCAGACCGATGTTACAGTCCACTGAAGCTTTCTTT. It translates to CASRPMLQSTEAFF.

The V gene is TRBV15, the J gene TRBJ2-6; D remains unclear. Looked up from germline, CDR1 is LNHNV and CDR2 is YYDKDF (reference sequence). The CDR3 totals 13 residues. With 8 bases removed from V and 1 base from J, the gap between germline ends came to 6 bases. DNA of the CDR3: TGTGCCACCGCGGTATCTGGGGCCAACGTCCTGACTTTC. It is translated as CATAVSGANVLTF.

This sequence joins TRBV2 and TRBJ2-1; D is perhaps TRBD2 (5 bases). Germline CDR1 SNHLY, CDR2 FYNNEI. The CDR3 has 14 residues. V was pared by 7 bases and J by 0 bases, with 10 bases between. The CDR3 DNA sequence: TGTGCCAGCAATCGTGGGAGCTCCTACAATGAGCAGTTCTTC. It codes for CASNRGSSYNEQFF.

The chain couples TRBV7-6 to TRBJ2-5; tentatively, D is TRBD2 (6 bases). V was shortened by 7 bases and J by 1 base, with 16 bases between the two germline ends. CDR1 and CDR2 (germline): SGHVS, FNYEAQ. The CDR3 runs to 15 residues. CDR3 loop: CASTKNSGAQETQYF. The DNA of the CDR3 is TGTGCCAGCACCAAAAATAGCGGAGCCCAAGAGACCCAGTACTTC.

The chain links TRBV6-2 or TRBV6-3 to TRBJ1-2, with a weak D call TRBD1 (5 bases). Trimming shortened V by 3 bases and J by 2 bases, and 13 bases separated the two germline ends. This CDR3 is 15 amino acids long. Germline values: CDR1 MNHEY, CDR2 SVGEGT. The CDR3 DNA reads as TGTGCCAGCAGTTATTTCCAGGGTCAAAACTATGGCTACACCTTC. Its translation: CASSYFQGQNYGYTF.

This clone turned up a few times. The CDR3 is CATSDGSSGNTIYF. The DNA for the CDR3 is TGTGCCACCAGCGACGGGAGCTCTGGAAACACCATATATTTT. The chain employs TRBV15 and TRBJ1-3; D remains unclear. The germline V gene encodes CDR1 LNHNV and CDR2 YYDKDF (reference sequence). The CDR3 spans 14 residues. V lost 5 bases to trimming and J lost 0 bases, with 8 bases between them.

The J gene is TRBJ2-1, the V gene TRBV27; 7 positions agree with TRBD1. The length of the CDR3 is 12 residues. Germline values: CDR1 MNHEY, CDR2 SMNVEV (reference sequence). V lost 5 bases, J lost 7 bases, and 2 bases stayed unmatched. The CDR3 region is CASSARGNEQFF. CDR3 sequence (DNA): TGTGCCAGCAGTGCCAGGGGGAATGAGCAGTTCTTC.

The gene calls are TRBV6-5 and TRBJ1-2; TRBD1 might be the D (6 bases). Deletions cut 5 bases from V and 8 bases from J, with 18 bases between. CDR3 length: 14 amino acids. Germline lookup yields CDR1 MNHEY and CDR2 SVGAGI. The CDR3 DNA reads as TGTGCCAGCAGTAGATCGGACAGCGGGGGAGGCTACACCTTC. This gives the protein CASSRSDSGGGYTF.

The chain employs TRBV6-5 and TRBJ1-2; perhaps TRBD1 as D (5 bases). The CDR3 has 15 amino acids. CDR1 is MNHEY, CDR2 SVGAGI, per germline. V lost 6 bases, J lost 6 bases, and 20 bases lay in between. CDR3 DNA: TGTGCCAGCAGCCTACAAGCGGGGGGAGTTGATGGCTACACCTTC. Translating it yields CASSLQAGGVDGYTF.

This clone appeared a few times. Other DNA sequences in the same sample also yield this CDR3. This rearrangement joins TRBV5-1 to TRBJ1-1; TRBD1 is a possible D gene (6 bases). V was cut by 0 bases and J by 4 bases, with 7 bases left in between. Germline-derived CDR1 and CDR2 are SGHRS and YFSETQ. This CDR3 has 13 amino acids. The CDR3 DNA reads TGCGCCAGCAGCTTGGGAGGGGGCACTGAAGCTTTCTTT. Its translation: CASSLGGGTEAFF.

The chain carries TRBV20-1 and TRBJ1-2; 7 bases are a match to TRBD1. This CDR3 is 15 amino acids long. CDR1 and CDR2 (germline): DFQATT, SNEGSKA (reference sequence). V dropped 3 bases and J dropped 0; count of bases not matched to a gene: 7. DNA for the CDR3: TGCAGTGCTAGTTCTGCCCAGGGGGCTAACTATGGCTACACCTTC. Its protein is CSASSAQGANYGYTF.

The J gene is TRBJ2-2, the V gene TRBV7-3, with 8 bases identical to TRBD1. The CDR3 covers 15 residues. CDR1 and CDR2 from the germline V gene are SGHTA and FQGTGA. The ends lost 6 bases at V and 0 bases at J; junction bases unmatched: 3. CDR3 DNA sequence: TGTGCCAGCAGTCCGACAGGGGCGAACACCGGGGAGCTGTTTTTT. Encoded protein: CASSPTGANTGELFF.

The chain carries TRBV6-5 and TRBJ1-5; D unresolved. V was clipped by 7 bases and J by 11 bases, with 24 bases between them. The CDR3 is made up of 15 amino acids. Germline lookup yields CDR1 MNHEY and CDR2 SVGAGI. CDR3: CASTVGGLAPTSQHF. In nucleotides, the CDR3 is TGTGCCAGCACCGTAGGAGGTCTCGCCCCAACTTCCCAGCATTTT.

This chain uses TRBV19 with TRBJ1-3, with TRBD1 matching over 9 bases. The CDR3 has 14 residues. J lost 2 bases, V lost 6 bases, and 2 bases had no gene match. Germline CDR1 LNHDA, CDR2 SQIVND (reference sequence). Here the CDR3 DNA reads TGTGCCAGTAGGACAGGGGGAGCTGGAAACACCATATATTTT. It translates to CASRTGGAGNTIYF.

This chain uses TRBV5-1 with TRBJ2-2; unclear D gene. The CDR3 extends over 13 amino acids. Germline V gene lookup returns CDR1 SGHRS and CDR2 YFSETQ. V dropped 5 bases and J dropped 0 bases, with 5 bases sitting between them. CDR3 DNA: TGCGCCAGCAGGCAGACGAACACCGGGGAGCTGTTTTTT. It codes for CASRQTNTGELFF.

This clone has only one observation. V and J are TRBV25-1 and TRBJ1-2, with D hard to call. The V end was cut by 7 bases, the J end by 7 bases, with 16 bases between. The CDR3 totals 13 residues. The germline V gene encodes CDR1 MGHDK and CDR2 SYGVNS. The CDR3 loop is CASTLGPAGGYTF. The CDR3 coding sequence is TGTGCCAGCACGTTAGGTCCCGCGGGTGGCTACACCTTC.

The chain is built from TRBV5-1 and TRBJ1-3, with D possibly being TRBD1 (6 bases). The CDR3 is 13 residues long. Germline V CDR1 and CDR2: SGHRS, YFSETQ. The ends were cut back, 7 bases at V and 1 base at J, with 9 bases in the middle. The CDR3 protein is CASADRSGNTIYF. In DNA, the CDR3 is TGCGCCAGCGCGGACAGATCTGGAAACACCATATATTTT. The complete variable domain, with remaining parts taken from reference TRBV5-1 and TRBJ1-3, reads KAGVTQTPRYLIKTRGQQVTLSCSPISGHRSVSWYQQTPGQGLQFLFEYFSETQRNKGNFPGRFSGRQFSNSRSEMNVSTLELGDSALYLCASADRSGNTIYFGEGSWLTVV.

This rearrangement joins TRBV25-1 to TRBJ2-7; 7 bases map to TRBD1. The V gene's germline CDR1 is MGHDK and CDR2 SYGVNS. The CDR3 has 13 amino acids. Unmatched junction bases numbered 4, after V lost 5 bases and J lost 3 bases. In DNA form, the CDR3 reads TGTGCCAGCAGTAGGGACAGTGGCTACGAGCAGTACTTC. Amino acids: CASSRDSGYEQYF.

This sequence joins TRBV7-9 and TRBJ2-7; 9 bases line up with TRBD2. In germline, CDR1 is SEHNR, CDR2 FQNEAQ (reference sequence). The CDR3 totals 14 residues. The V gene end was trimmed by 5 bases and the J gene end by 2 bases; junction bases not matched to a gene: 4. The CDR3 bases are TGTGCCAGCAGCATTAGCGGGAGAACCTACGAGCAGTACTTC. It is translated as CASSISGRTYEQYF.

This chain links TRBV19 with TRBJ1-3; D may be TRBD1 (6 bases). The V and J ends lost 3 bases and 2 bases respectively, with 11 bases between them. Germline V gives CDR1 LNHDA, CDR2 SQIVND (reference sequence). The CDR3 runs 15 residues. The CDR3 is CASSIGQPPGNTIYF. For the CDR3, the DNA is TGTGCCAGTAGTATCGGACAGCCTCCTGGAAACACCATATATTTT.

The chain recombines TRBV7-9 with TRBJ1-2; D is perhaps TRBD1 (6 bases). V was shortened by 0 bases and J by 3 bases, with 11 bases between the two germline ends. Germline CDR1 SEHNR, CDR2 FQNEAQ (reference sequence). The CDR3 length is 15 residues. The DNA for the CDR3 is TGTGCCAGCAGCTTAGCGGCCAGGGGATACTATGGCTACACCTTC. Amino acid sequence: CASSLAARGYYGYTF.

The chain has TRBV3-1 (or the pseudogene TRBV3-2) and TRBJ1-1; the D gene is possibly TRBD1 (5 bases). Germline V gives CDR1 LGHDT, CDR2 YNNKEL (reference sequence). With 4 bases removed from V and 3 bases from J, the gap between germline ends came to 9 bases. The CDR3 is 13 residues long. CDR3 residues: CASSLPGDTEAFF. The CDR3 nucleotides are TGTGCCAGCAGCCTCCCGGGGGACACTGAAGCTTTCTTT.

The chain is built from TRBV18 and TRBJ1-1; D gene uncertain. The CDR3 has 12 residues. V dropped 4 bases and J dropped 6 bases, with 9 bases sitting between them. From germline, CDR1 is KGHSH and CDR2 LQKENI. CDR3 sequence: CASSRPGAEAFF. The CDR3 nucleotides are TGTGCCAGCTCACGCCCAGGCGCTGAAGCTTTCTTT.

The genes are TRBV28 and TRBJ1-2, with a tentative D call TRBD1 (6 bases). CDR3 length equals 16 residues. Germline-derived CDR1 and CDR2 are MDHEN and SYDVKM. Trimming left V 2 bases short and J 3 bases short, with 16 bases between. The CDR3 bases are TGTGCCAGCAGTTTAGGGGGGGCCACTCCACACTATGGCTACACCTTC. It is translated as CASSLGGATPHYGYTF.

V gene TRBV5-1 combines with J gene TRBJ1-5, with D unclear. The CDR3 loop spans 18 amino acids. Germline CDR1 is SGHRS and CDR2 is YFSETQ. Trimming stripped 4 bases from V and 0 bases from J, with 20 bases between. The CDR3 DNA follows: TGCGCCAGCAGCCTAATCCCGGGAGGCTTCAATAGCAATCAGCCCCAGCATTTT. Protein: CASSLIPGGFNSNQPQHF.

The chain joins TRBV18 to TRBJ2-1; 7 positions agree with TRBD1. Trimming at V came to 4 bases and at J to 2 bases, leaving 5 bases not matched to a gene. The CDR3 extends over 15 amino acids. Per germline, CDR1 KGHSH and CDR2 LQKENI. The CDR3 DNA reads TGTGCCAGCTCACACGACAGGGCCCCCTACAATGAGCAGTTCTTC. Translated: CASSHDRAPYNEQFF.

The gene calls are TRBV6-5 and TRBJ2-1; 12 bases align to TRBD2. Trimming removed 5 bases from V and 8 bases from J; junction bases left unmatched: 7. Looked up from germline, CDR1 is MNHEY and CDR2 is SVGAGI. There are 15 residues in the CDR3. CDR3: CASSLAGGTPHEQFF. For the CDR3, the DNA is TGTGCCAGCAGTCTAGCGGGAGGGACCCCCCATGAGCAGTTCTTC.

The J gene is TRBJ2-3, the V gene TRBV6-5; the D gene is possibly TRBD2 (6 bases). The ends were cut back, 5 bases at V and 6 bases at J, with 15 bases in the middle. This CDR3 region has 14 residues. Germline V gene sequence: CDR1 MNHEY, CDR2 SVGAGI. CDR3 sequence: CASSRAGPGDTQYF. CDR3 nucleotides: TGTGCCAGCAGTCGAGCGGGCCCAGGGGATACGCAGTATTTT.

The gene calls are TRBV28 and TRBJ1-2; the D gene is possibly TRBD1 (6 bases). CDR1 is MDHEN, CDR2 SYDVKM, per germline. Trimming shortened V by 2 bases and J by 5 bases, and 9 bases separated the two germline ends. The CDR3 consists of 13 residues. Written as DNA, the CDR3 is TGTGCCAGCAGTTTAATGGGGGCTTATGGCTACACCTTC. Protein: CASSLMGAYGYTF.

The CDR3 protein is CASSLKGGSPLHF. CDR3 nucleotide sequence: TGTGCCAGCAGCTTAAAAGGGGGCTCACCCCTCCACTTT. This rearrangement joins TRBV7-7 to TRBJ1-6; 7 bases are a match to TRBD1. J gave up 10 bases and V 2 bases, and 2 bases lay outside the gene matches. The CDR3 spans 13 residues. Germline V gene lookup returns CDR1 SSHAT and CDR2 FNYEAQ (reference sequence).